Sequencing of this T cell receptor beta chain was carried out in a study of cytomegalovirus exposure and HLA in healthy donors. Study in general: Genetic ancestry analysis placed more than 80% of the approximately 400 donors that were genotyped in the Caucasian-associated cluster.

Primers: 60 Vbeta forward and 13 Jbeta reverse. The data were produced by immunoSEQ multiplex PCR, yet TCRdb's version contains in-frame clones alone and is incomplete. Among about 150,000 clones listed, around 68% were seen once. Unrecorded immune exposure was likely among donors, who were nominally healthy when sampled. This clone was observed a single time. CDR3 size: 16 residues. V lost 11 bases, J lost 1 base, and 23 bases lay in between. Germline V gene data show CDR1 as SNHLY and CDR2 as FYNNEI. This clonotype was obtained from a man younger than 40 in good health and CMV-seronegative. Sequencing was carried out using PBMCs. The gene calls are TRBV2 and TRBJ2-5, with D possibly matching TRBD2 (6 bases). DNA of the CDR3: TGTGCCGGGAGCCCAGGTCGGGGGAAAGGCCAAGAGACCCAGTACTTC. Residues: CAGSPGRGKGQETQYF.